This T cell receptor beta chain was obtained from a study of blood T cell repertoires in COVID-19. Study context: There were acute and convalescent COVID-19 samples, and they came from the United States, Italy and Spain. From T cells, B-cell-depleted T cells, or PBMCs came the material, which was cDNA or gDNA.

In the authors' workflow: Scientists estimated how many nucleated cells there were by amplifying reference gene primers. Some clones are missing from TCRdb's copy, which holds only in-frame ones; the method was immunoSEQ multiplex PCR. That table furnishes V, J and clone size, whereas the DNA furnished D and trimming. The table shows some 150,000 clones, with around 84% occurring only once. This CDR3 comprises 18 residues. CDR1 and CDR2 from the germline V gene are KGHSH and LQKENI. The J segment lost 4 bases and the V segment lost 1 base, leaving 13 bases of the junction unmatched. Sequencing was done on a sample of peripheral blood. This sequence originates from a woman aged 50 to 60 with acute or convalescent COVID-19. This sequence joins TRBV18 and TRBJ2-3; 8 bases agree with TRBD1. CDR3 amino acids: CASSPRSLRAGGPDTQYF. The CDR3 region has the DNA TGTGCCAGCTCACCACGTAGTTTGCGGGCAGGGGGCCCAGATACGCAGTATTTT.